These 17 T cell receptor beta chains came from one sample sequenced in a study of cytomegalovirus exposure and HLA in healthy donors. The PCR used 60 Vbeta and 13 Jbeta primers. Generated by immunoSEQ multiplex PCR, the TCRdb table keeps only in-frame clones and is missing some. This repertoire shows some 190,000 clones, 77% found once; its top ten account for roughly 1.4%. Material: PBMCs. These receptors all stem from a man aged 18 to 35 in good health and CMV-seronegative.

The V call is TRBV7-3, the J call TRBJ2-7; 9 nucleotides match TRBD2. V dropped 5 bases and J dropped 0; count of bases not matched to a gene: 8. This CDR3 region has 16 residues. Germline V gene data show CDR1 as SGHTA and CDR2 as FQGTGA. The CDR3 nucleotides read TGTGCCAGCAGCCCTAGGACTAGCGCCGACTCCTACGAGCAGTACTTC. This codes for CASSPRTSADSYEQYF.

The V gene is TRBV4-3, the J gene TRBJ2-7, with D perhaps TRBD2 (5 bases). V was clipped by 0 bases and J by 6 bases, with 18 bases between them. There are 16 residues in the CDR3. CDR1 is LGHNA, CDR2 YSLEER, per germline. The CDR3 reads CASSQEIVGVFAEQYF. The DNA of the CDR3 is TGCGCCAGCAGCCAAGAGATAGTGGGAGTTTTCGCCGAGCAGTACTTC.

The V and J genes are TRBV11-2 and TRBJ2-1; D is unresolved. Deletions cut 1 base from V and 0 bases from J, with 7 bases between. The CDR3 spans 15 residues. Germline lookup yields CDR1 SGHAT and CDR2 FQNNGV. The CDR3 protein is CASSLVLSSYNEQFF. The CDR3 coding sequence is TGTGCCAGCAGCTTAGTTCTGAGCTCCTACAATGAGCAGTTCTTC.

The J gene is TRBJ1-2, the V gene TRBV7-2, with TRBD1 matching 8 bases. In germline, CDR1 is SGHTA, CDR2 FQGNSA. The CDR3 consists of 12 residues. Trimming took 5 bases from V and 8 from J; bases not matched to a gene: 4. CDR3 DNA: TGTGCCAGCAGCAGGACAGGGAGAGGCTACACCTTC. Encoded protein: CASSRTGRGYTF. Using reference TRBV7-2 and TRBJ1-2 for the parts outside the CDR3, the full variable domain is GAGVSQSPSNKVTEKGKDVELRCDPISGHTALYWYRQSLGQGLEFLIYFQGNSAPDKSGLPSDRFSAERTGGSVSTLTIQRTQQEDSAVYLCASSRTGRGYTFGSGTRLTVV.

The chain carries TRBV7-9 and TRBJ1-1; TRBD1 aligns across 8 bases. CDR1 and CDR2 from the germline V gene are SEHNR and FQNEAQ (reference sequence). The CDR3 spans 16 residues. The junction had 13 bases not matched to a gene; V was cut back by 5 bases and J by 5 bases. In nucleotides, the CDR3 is TGTGCCAGCAGCCTCGGACAGGGCTCCTCCGGAACTGAAGCTTTCTTT. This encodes CASSLGQGSSGTEAFF.

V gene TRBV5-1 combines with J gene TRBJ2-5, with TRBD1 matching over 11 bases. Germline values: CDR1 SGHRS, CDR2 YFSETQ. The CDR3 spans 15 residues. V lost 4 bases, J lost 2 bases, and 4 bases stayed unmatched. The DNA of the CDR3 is TGCGCCAGCAGCCACGGACAGGGGGCACAAGAGACCCAGTACTTC. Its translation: CASSHGQGAQETQYF.

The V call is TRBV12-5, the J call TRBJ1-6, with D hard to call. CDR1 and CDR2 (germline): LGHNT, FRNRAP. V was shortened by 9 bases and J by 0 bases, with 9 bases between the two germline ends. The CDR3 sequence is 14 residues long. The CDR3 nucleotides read TGTGCTAGGAACCTTAGCTCCTATAATTCACCCCTCCACTTT. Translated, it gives CARNLSSYNSPLHF.

CDR3 in amino acids: CASSQGAPGGPVPRETQYF. The DNA of the CDR3 is TGCGCCAGCAGCCAAGGGGCCCCGGGAGGGCCGGTCCCACGGGAGACCCAGTACTTC. This chain connects TRBV4-1 to TRBJ2-5; 8 nucleotides align to TRBD2. This CDR3 region has 19 residues. The junction had 18 bases not matched to a gene; V was cut back by 1 base and J by 5 bases. Germline V gene data show CDR1 as MGHRA and CDR2 as YSYEKL.

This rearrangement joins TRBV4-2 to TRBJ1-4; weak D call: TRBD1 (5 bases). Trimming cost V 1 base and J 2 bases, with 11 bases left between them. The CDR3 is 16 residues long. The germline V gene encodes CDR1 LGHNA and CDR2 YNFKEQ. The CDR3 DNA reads TGTGCCAGCAGCCAAGCGACGGGGGTGACTAATGAAAAACTGTTTTTT. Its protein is CASSQATGVTNEKLFF.

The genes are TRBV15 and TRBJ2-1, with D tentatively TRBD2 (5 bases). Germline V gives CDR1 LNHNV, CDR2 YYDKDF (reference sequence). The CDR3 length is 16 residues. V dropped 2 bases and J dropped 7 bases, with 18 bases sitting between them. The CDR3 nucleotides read TGTGCCACCAGCAGACCTGGACTGACCCTCATGAATGAGCAGTTCTTC. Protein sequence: CATSRPGLTLMNEQFF.

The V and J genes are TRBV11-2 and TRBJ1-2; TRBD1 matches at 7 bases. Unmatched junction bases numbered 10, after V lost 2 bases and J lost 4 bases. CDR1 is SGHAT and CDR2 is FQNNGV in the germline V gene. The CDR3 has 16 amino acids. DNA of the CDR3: TGTGCCAGCAGCTTACAACGACAGGGCGACCTCTATGGCTACACCTTC. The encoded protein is CASSLQRQGDLYGYTF.

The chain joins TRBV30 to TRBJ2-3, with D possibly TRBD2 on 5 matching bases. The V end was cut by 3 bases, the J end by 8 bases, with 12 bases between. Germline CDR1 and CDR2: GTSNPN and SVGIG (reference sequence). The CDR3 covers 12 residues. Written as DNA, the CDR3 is TGTGCCTGGAGCCCGGACTGGAGTACGCAGTATTTT. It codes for CAWSPDWSTQYF.

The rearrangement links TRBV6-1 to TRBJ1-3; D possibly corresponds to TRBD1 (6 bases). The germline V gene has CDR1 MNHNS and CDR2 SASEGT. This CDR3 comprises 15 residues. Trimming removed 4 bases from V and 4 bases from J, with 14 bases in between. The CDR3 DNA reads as TGTGCCAGCAGTGGGGACATCCATGGGGGAAACACCATATATTTT. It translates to CASSGDIHGGNTIYF.

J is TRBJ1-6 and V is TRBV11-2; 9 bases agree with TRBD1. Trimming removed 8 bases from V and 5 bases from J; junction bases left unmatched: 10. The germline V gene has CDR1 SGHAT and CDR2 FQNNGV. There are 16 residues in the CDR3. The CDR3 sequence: CASAYKDRGNNSPLHF. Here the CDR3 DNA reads TGTGCCAGCGCTTACAAGGACAGGGGAAATAATTCACCCCTCCACTTT.

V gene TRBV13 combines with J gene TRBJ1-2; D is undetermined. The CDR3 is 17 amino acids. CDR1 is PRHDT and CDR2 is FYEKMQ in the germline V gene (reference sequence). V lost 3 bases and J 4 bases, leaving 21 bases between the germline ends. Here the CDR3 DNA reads TGTGCCAGCAGCTTCCCTCTCCGACACATCGAGGGCTATGGCTACACCTTC. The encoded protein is CASSFPLRHIEGYGYTF.

CDR3 in DNA: TGTGCCAGCAGCTTAGGACAGGGAGAATATGGCTACACCTTC. Translation gives CASSLGQGEYGYTF. The chain combines TRBV5-4 with TRBJ1-2; the match to TRBD1 covers 8 bases. The CDR3 contains 14 residues. V trimming: 2 bases; J trimming: 5 bases; junction bases outside the gene matches: 5. From germline, CDR1 is SGHNT and CDR2 YYREEE (reference sequence).

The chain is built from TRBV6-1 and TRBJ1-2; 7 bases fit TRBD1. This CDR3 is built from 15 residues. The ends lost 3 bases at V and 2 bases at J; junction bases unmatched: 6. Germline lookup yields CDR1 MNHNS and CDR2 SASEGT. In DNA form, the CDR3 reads TGTGCCAGCAGTGAGGGACAGAGAAAAAACTATGGCTACACCTTC. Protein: CASSEGQRKNYGYTF.